The T cell receptor (beta chain) described here comes from a study of vaccination effects on CD4 cells after COVID-19. Study results and limitations: New vaccine-induced clones were the main type among post-vaccine spike-reactive clones in convalescents.

The authors isolated CD4+ T cells after approximately 9 days of culture. PCR showed that the person got SARS-CoV-2 infection at some point between March and December 2020. It was two doses of either the BNT162b2 or mRNA-1273 vaccine that participants received. Cultures had half their medium replaced with IL-2 medium on days 3 and 7. Profiled with immunoSEQ multiplex PCR; TCRdb holds only in-frame clones, not every one. The sample has 50,000 or so clones; 65% to 75% are singletons. The CDR3 is made up of 15 amino acids. Germline V gene sequence: CDR1 SSHAT, CDR2 FNYEAQ (reference sequence). This clone was seen more than once but under ten times. Its antigen is not identified. One end of the junction is discordant with germline, which a read error may explain.

The specimen was CD4+ T cells from PBMCs cultured without peptide, collected after COVID-19 vaccination. The receptor comes from a human donor who had a prior SARS-CoV-2 infection. The rearrangement links TRBV7-7 to TRBJ2-3, with D perhaps being TRBD1 or TRBD2 (5 bases each). The CDR3 nucleotides read TGTGCTAGCAGCTTAGACGGGGACCTCACAGATACGCAGTATTTT. This codes for CASSLDGDLTDTQYF.